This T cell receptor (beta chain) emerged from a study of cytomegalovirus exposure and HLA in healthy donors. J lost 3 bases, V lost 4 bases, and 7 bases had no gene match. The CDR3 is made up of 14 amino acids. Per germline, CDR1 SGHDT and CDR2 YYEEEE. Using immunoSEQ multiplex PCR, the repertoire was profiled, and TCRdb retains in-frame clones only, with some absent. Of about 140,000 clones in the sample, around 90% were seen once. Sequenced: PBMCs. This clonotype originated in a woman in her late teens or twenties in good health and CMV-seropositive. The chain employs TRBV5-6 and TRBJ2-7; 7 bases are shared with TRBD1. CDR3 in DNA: TGTGCCAGCAGCACACCGGGACAGTACTACGAGCAGTACTTC. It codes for CASSTPGQYYEQYF.